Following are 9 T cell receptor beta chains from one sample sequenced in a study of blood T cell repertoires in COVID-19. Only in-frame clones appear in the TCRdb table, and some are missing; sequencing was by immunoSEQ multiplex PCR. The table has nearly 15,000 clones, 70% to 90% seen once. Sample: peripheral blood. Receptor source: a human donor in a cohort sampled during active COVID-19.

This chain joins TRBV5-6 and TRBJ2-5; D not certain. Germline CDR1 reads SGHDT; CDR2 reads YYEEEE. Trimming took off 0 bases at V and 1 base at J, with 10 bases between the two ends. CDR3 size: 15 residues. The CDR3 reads CASSLVSAAQETQYF. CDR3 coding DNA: TGTGCCAGCAGCTTGGTGAGTGCCGCCCAAGAGACCCAGTACTTC. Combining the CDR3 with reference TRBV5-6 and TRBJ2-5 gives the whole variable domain DAGVTQSPTHLIKTRGQQVTLRCSPKSGHDTVSWYQQALGQGPQFIFQYYEEEERQRGNFPDRFSGHQFPNYSSELNVNALLLGDSALYLCASSLVSAAQETQYFGPGTRLLVL.

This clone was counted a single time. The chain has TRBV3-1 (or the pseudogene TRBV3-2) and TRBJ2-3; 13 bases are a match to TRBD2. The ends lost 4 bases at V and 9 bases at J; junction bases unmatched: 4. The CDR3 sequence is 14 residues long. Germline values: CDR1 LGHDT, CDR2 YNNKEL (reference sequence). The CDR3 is CASSRGLAGVTQYF. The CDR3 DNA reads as TGTGCCAGCAGCCGAGGACTAGCGGGGGTAACGCAGTATTTT.

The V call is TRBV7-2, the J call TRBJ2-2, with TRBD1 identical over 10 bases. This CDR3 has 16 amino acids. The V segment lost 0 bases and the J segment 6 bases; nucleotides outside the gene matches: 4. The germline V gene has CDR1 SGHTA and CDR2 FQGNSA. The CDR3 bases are TGTGCCAGCAGCTTAGCGGGACAGGGGAGAGCCGGGGAGCTGTTTTTT. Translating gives CASSLAGQGRAGELFF.

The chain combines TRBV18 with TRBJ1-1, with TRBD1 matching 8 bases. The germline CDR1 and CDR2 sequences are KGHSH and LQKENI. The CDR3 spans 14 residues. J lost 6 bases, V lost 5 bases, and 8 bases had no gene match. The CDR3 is CASSTDRGSAEAFF. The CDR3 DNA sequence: TGTGCCAGCTCAACCGACAGGGGAAGTGCTGAAGCTTTCTTT.

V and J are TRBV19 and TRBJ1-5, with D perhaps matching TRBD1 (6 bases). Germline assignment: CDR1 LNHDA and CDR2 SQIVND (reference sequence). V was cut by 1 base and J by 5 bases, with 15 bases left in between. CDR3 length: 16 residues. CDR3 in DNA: TGTGCCAGTAGTATAGTGGGGGCTTCATTGGATCAGCCCCAGCATTTT. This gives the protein CASSIVGASLDQPQHF.

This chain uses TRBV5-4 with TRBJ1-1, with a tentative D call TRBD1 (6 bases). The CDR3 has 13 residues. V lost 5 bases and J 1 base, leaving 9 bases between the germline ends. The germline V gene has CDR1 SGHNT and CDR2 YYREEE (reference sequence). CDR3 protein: CASRETGNTEAFF. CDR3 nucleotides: TGTGCCAGCAGAGAGACAGGGAACACTGAAGCTTTCTTT.

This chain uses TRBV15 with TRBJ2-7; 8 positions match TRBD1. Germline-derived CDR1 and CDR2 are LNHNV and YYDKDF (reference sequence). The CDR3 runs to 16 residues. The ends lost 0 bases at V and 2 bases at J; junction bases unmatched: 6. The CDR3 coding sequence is TGTGCCACCAGCAGAGACCGGGACAGGATCACCTACGAGCAGTACTTC. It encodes CATSRDRDRITYEQYF. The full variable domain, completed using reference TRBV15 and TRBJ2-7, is DAMVIQNPRYQVTQFGKPVTLSCSQTLNHNVMYWYQQKSSQAPKLLFHYYDKDFNNEADTPDNFQSRRPNTSFCFLDIRSPGLGDTAMYLCATSRDRDRITYEQYFGPGTRLTVT.

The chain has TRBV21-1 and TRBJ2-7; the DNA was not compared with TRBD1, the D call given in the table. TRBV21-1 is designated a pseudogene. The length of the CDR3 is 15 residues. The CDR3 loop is CASSLPGQASYEQYF. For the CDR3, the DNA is TGTGCCAGCAGCCTACCGGGACAGGCCTCCTACGAGCAGTACTTC.

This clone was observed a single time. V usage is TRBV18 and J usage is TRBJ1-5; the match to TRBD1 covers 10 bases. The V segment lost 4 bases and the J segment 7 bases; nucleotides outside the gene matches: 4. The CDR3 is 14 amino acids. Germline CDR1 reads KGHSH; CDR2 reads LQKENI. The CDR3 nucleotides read TGTGCCAGCTCACTTCAGGGACAGGGGCAGCCCCAGCATTTT. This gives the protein CASSLQGQGQPQHF.